The clone carrying this TCR beta chain has just a few counts. Its target is not known. With V trimmed by 2 bases and J by 5 bases, 7 bases remained unmatched. This CDR3 is built from 16 residues. The data belong to a study of T cell repertoires in cytomegalovirus infection. Study context: Peptides in the study included HLA-C-restricted and HLA-B-restricted CMV epitopes. Public signatures in TCR beta pointed to CMV infection and matching HLA type.

TCRdb re-called the reads through MiXCR, storing one row per CDR3 protein. Altogether a few hundred thousand distinct CDR3 sequences are present, over 35% being singletons, with the ten largest covering 40% to 60%. The sequences come from cultured PBMCs, collected from culture after CMV antigen stimulation. The receptor comes from a human donor in good health (CMV status not recorded). Some clones in this sample may be carry-over from other donors' samples. This rearrangement joins TRBV12-3 or TRBV12-4 to TRBJ2-5; 11 bases are shared with TRBD1. As DNA, the CDR3 is TGTGCCAGCAGTTTATTTGGGACAGGGGGAAAGGAGACCCAGTACTTC. Translation gives CASSLFGTGGKETQYF.